The clone carrying this T cell receptor (beta chain) was recorded at least ten times. TCRdb used MiXCR to reprocess the RT-PCR reads, holding one entry per CDR3 protein. The sample has 650,000 to 800,000 distinct CDR3 sequences, 14% seen once. CDR1 MNHEY and CDR2 SMNVEV come from the germline V gene (reference sequence). The ends were cut back, 5 bases at V and 7 bases at J, with 7 bases in the middle. This CDR3 is built from 11 residues. The receptor comes from a female donor in good health, serving as a healthy control. V gene TRBV27 combines with J gene TRBJ2-3; no definite D call. The sample was memory CD4+ T cells from blood. Written as DNA, the CDR3 is TGTGCCAGCAGTCACTCCCATACGCAGTATTTT. Translated, it gives CASSHSHTQYF.